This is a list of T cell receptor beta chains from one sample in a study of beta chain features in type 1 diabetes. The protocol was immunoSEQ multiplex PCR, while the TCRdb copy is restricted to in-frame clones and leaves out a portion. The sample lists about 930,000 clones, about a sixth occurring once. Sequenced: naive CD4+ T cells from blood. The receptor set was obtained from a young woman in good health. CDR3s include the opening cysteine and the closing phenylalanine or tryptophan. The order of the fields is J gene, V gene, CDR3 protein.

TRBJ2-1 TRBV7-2 CASSLRGQGLSYNEQFF
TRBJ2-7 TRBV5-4 CASSRIGGGISYEQYF
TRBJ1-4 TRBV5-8 CASSFRGADEKLFF
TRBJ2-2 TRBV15 CATSTLPGELFF
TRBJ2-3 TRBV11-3 CASSSRAAGGGTDTQYF
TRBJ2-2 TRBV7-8 CASSRMIAGAGELFF
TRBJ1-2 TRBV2 CASSGAMAGGYGYTF
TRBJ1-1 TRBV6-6 CASSYSPMTEAFF
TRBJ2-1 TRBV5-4 CASSVQGVNEQFF
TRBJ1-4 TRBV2 CASSTLPTNEKLFF
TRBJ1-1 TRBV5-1 CASKEGVGVEAFF
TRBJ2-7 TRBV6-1 CASSETGASYEQYF
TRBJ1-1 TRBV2 CASRDDRTEAFF
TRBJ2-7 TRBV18 CASSRRNEQYF
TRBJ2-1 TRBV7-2 CASSSAAERNEQFF
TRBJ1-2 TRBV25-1 CASSEQGFDYGYTF
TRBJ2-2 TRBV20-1 CSARVAWELFF
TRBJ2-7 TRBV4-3 CASSRIGQGEYEQYF
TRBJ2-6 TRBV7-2 CASSLNSGANVLTF
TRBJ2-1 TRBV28 CASSPLAGGYNEQFF
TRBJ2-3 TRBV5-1 CASSLGTLASIGDTQYF
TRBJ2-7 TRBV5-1 CASSVDNSYEQYF
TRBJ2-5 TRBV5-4 CASSFGNRRAGETQYF
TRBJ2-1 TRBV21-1 CASSKPPQGAGSYNEQFF
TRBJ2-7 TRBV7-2 CASSPAPDSRSYEQYF
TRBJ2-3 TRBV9 CASSVLAGLPTDTQYF
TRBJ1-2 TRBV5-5 CASSLTRVASSYGYTF
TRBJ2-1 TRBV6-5 CASSGTAYNEQFF
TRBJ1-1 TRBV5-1 CASSLAPGGNTEAFF